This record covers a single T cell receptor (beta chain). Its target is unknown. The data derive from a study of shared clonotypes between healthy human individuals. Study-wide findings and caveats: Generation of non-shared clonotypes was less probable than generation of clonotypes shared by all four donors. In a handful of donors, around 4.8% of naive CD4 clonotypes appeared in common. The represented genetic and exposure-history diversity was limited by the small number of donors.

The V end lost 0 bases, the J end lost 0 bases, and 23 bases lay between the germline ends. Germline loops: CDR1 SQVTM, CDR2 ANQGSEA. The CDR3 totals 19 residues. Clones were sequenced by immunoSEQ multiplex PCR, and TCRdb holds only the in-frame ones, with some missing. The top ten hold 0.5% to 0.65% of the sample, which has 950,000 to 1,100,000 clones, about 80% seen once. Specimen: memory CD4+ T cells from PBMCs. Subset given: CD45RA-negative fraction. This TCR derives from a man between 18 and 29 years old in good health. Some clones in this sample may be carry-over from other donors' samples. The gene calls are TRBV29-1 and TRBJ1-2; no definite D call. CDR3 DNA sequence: TGCAGCGTTGAAGACTATGTTAAGGGCTATGGATCCTCTAACTATGGCTACACCTTC. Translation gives CSVEDYVKGYGSSNYGYTF. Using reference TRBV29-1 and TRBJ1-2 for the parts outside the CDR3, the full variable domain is SAVISQKPSRDICQRGTSLTIQCQVDSQVTMMFWYRQQPGQSLTLIATANQGSEATYESGFVIDKFPISRPNLTFSTLTVSNMSPEDSSIYLCSVEDYVKGYGSSNYGYTFGSGTRLTVV.